This entry lists 28 T cell receptor beta chains sequenced from one sample in a study of read filtering for tumor transcriptome and immune sequencing. Molecular barcoded adaptors covering alpha/delta and beta/gamma chains were used on about 390 ng RNA. One entry per CDR3 protein results from TCRdb running MiXCR on the reads. Here the sample spans under 40,000 distinct CDR3 sequences, 13% to 15% being singletons. Material for sequencing was a population of CD138-negative cells sorted from bone marrow. Source of these receptors: a donor at least 40 years old with multiple myeloma.

This clonotype was counted between two and nine times. The chain employs TRBV20-1 and TRBJ2-2; tentatively, D is TRBD2 (6 bases). The length of the CDR3 is 16 residues. Deletions cut 5 bases from V and 2 bases from J, with 18 bases between. Germline lookup yields CDR1 DFQATT and CDR2 SNEGSKA (reference sequence). CDR3 sequence reads: CSARRLGRYNTGELFF. As DNA, the CDR3 is TGCAGTGCTCGTAGACTAGGGCGCTACAACACCGGGGAGCTGTTTTTT.

This clonotype was detected a few times. V is TRBV4-2 and J is TRBJ2-3; 8 nucleotides match TRBD2. In germline, CDR1 is LGHNA, CDR2 YNFKEQ. The CDR3 has 16 amino acids. V gave up 2 bases and J gave up 7 bases; unmatched junction bases: 11. This CDR3 is CASSQNRGGGQNTQYF. As DNA, the CDR3 is TGTGCCAGCAGCCAAAACCGGGGGGGGGGCCAAAATACGCAGTATTTT.

This clonotype was picked up a small number of times. This chain joins TRBV6-2 or TRBV6-3 and TRBJ1-1, with D possibly being TRBD1 (5 bases). This CDR3 is built from 17 residues. V lost 0 bases, J lost 6 bases, and 20 bases lay in between. CDR1 MNHEY and CDR2 SVGEGT come from the germline V gene. The CDR3 reads CASSYSFFSDRGAEAFF. The CDR3 DNA sequence: TGTGCCAGCAGTTACTCGTTCTTTTCGGACCGGGGGGCTGAAGCTTTCTTT.

This clonotype was seen at least ten times. The chain combines TRBV28 with TRBJ2-3; D not certain. The V gene's germline CDR1 is MDHEN and CDR2 SYDVKM. V shed 1 base and J shed 6 bases, with 5 bases lying between them. CDR3 size: 12 residues. DNA of the CDR3: TGTGCCAGCAGTTTATCCCGGGATACGCAGTATTTT. This encodes CASSLSRDTQYF. Combining the CDR3 with reference TRBV28 and TRBJ2-3 gives the whole variable domain DVKVTQSSRYLVKRTGEKVFLECVQDMDHENMFWYRQDPGLGLRLIYFSYDVKMKEKGDIPEGYSVSREKKERFSLILESASTNQTSMYLCASSLSRDTQYFGPGTRLTVL.

This clonotype appeared a few times. A far larger clone differs by one base, so this is likely a read error. The chain combines TRBV10-3 with TRBJ1-1, with 7 bases identical to TRBD1. The germline gives CDR1 ENHRY, CDR2 SYGVKD. The CDR3 is 16 residues long. Here the CDR3 DNA reads TGTGCCAGCAGTATCTCCCGGACAGGCGGAGTTTTTGAAGCTTCCTTT. It encodes CASSISRTGGVFEASF.

The rearrangement uses TRBV18 and TRBJ1-5, with a possible D match to TRBD1 (5 bases). The CDR3 runs to 19 residues. Germline values: CDR1 KGHSH, CDR2 LQKENI. V was cut by 3 bases and J by 7 bases, with 28 bases left in between. In DNA form, the CDR3 reads TGTGCCAGCTCACCCCTCCGCTATTCCCGGGACGGATCTGAACAGCCCCAGCATTTT. Encoded protein: CASSPLRYSRDGSEQPQHF.

This clonotype was detected many times. The chain is built from TRBV7-2 and TRBJ2-7, with 10 bases that match TRBD1. The CDR3 runs to 16 residues. V gave up 2 bases and J gave up 6 bases; unmatched junction bases: 10. CDR1 is SGHTA and CDR2 is FQGNSA in the germline V gene. The CDR3 sequence is CASSLMIGTGVSEQYF. DNA for the CDR3: TGTGCCAGCAGCTTAATGATCGGGACAGGGGTCTCCGAGCAGTACTTC.

This clonotype was seen many times. The chain recombines TRBV30 with TRBJ1-6; D is uncertain. The germline V gene has CDR1 GTSNPN and CDR2 SVGIG (reference sequence). The CDR3 sequence is 13 residues long. V was cut by 1 base and J by 7 bases, with 8 bases left in between. CDR3 residues: CAWSDLGNSPLHF. The CDR3 DNA reads TGTGCCTGGAGTGACCTAGGGAATTCACCCCTCCACTTT.

The chain is built from TRBV3-1 and TRBJ2-7; D is perhaps TRBD1 or TRBD2 (5 bases each). This CDR3 comprises 14 residues. Germline CDR1 LGHDT, CDR2 YNNKEL (reference sequence). The CDR3 DNA follows: TGTGCAAGGAGCCGGGGACCCCTGGGTAACGAGCAGTACTTC. It specifies CARSRGPLGNEQYF.

Many counts were recorded for this clonotype. The rearrangement joins TRBV30 to TRBJ2-7; D is perhaps TRBD2 (5 bases). Trimming removed 3 bases at V and 7 bases at J, with 16 bases between. CDR1 and CDR2 from the germline V gene are GTSNPN and SVGIG (reference sequence). The CDR3 length is 13 residues. The DNA of the CDR3 is TGTGCCTGGAGGGCCCCCTTCGGGGATGAGCAGTACTTC. Residues: CAWRAPFGDEQYF.

As regards this clonotype: Because the CDR3 is missing its conserved closing phenylalanine or tryptophan, this is likely a read error. The rearrangement links TRBV6-2 or TRBV6-3 to TRBJ1-5; 9 bases fit TRBD1. J lost 3 bases, V lost 5 bases, and 5 bases had no gene match. Germline V gives CDR1 MNHEY, CDR2 SVGEGT. The CDR3 runs 15 residues. The CDR3 nucleotides are TGTGCCAGCAGTAAACAGGGGGCGGACAATCAGCCCCAGCATTAT. Protein sequence: CASSKQGADNQPQHY.

This clonotype was picked up many times. This sequence joins TRBV30 and TRBJ1-2, with D possibly being TRBD1 (5 bases). The CDR3 consists of 13 residues. Trimming removed 2 bases at V and 6 bases at J, with 13 bases between. Germline CDR1 reads GTSNPN; CDR2 reads SVGIG (reference sequence). CDR3 protein: CAWSYSEGNGYTF. CDR3 nucleotides: TGTGCCTGGAGTTACTCCGAGGGGAATGGCTACACCTTC.

This clonotype was seen repeatedly, ten times or more. The V gene is TRBV5-1, the J gene TRBJ2-1; TRBD2 matches at 10 bases. CDR3 length: 14 residues. Germline V gene data show CDR1 as SGHRS and CDR2 as YFSETQ. V shed 6 bases and J 4 bases; nucleotides not matched to a gene: 4. The CDR3 bases are TGCGCCAGCACCAATAGCGGGGGGTACAATGAGCAGTTCTTC. This gives the protein CASTNSGGYNEQFF.

The chain links TRBV7-9 to TRBJ1-1; 10 nucleotides agree with TRBD1. In germline, CDR1 is SEHNR, CDR2 FQNEAQ (reference sequence). This CDR3 is 15 amino acids long. The trim removed 6 bases at V and 5 bases at J, leaving 9 bases unmatched. Here the CDR3 reads CASSHRTGGETEAFF. In DNA, the CDR3 is TGTGCCAGCAGTCACCGGACAGGGGGAGAAACTGAAGCTTTCTTT.

This clonotype was recorded many times. The chain links TRBV7-6 to TRBJ2-3, with D maybe TRBD2 (5 bases). Germline assignment: CDR1 SGHVS and CDR2 FNYEAQ. The CDR3 is 16 amino acids. Between the trimmed V and J ends, which lost 0 bases and 0 bases, there was a span of 10 bases. The CDR3 nucleotides are TGTGCCAGCAGCTTAGCGCTAGCCGGGAGCACAGATACGCAGTATTTT. Its protein is CASSLALAGSTDTQYF.

This clonotype was counted ten times or more. The chain uses TRBV20-1 and TRBJ2-2; 7 bases agree with TRBD2. This CDR3 comprises 17 residues. Germline V gene sequence: CDR1 DFQATT, CDR2 SNEGSKA (reference sequence). J lost 4 bases, V lost 6 bases, and 17 bases had no gene match. The CDR3 is CSARLPGRQGGTGELFF. The CDR3 DNA reads TGCAGTGCGCGACTACCCGGGAGGCAGGGAGGCACCGGGGAGCTGTTTTTT.

This clonotype was seen repeatedly, ten times or more. V gene TRBV28 combines with J gene TRBJ1-5; 7 bases map to TRBD1. This CDR3 region has 14 residues. With 5 bases clipped from V and 11 bases from J, the junction kept 12 bases outside the gene matches. Germline values: CDR1 MDHEN, CDR2 SYDVKM. The CDR3 loop reads CASSVTGAIWSQHF. The CDR3 nucleotides read TGTGCCAGCAGTGTAACAGGGGCGATTTGGTCCCAGCATTTT.

This clonotype was observed many times. The CDR3 reads CASSLDPGTGANVLTF. CDR3 nucleotides: TGTGCCAGCAGCTTAGACCCAGGGACCGGGGCCAACGTCCTGACTTTC. This sequence joins TRBV11-2 and TRBJ2-6, with D perhaps matching TRBD1 or TRBD2 (5 bases each). The CDR3 has 16 amino acids. Trimming cost V 0 bases and J 4 bases, with 10 bases left between them. The germline V gene encodes CDR1 SGHAT and CDR2 FQNNGV.

This clonotype was recorded many times. The chain uses TRBV29-1 and TRBJ2-5, with D possibly being TRBD2 (5 bases). V lost 2 bases and J lost 2, with 12 bases in between. Germline CDR1 is SQVTM and CDR2 is ANQGSEA. This CDR3 has 14 residues. CDR3: CSVELASQQETQYF. The CDR3 nucleotides are TGCAGCGTTGAATTAGCTAGCCAACAAGAGACCCAGTACTTC.

This clonotype has at least ten counts. The V gene is TRBV7-2, the J gene TRBJ1-1, with D maybe TRBD1 (5 bases). Deletions cut 1 base from V and 7 bases from J, with 13 bases between. Germline CDR1 and CDR2: SGHTA and FQGNSA. The CDR3 extends over 14 amino acids. The CDR3 nucleotides are TGTGCCAGCAGCTTAGATTACAGGACGAGTGAAGCTTTCTTT. Translating gives CASSLDYRTSEAFF.

The V gene is TRBV2, the J gene TRBJ2-2; 7 nucleotides align to TRBD1. Trimming removed 9 bases from V and 0 bases from J; junction bases left unmatched: 4. The CDR3 length is 14 residues. CDR1 and CDR2 (germline): SNHLY, FYNNEI. CDR3 loop: CASTTGTNTGELFF. The CDR3 coding sequence is TGTGCCAGTACGACAGGGACGAACACCGGGGAGCTGTTTTTT.

As concerns this clonotype: One end of the junction varies from germline; a read error may be responsible. This sequence joins TRBV7-2 and TRBJ1-5, with a tentative D call TRBD1 (5 bases). Looked up from germline, CDR1 is SGHTA and CDR2 is FQGNSA. This CDR3 has 14 amino acids. CDR3: CVSGGGLAYQPQHF. CDR3 in DNA: TGTGTCAGCGGGGGAGGGTTAGCTTATCAGCCCCAGCATTTT.

In this sample, this clonotype turned up many times. V usage is TRBV5-6 and J usage is TRBJ1-2; maybe TRBD1 (5 bases). Germline V gene sequence: CDR1 SGHDT, CDR2 YYEEEE. This CDR3 has 14 residues. V gave up 0 bases and J gave up 0 bases, with 6 bases separating them. The CDR3 region has the DNA TGTGCCAGCAGCTTGGGGACACCTAACTATGGCTACACCTTC. Translating it yields CASSLGTPNYGYTF.

This clonotype was detected many times. J is TRBJ1-5 and V is TRBV19, with 10 bases matching TRBD1. The CDR3 extends over 17 amino acids. V lost 2 bases, J lost 6 bases, and 10 bases stayed unmatched. Germline values: CDR1 LNHDA, CDR2 SQIVND (reference sequence). As DNA, the CDR3 is TGTGCCAGTAGTATAAAGGGACAGGGGCTTTTGGGTCAGCCCCAGCATTTT. This translates into CASSIKGQGLLGQPQHF. The complete variable domain, with remaining parts taken from reference TRBV19 and TRBJ1-5, reads DGGITQSPKYLFRKEGQNVTLSCEQNLNHDAMYWYRQDPGQGLRLIYYSQIVNDFQKGDIAEGYSVSREKKESFPLTVTSAQKNPTAFYLCASSIKGQGLLGQPQHFGDGTRLSIL.

This clonotype was seen ten or more times. This sequence joins TRBV20-1 and TRBJ2-1; 12 bases map to TRBD2. The V and J ends lost 2 bases and 7 bases, in that order; junction bases with no gene match: 6. The CDR3 spans 15 residues. Germline V CDR1 and CDR2: DFQATT, SNEGSKA (reference sequence). CDR3 sequence (DNA): TGCAGTGCTAGACTAGCGGGGGGGCCATGGAATGAGCAGTTCTTC. This codes for CSARLAGGPWNEQFF.

Concerning this clonotype: A much larger clone lies one base from this, so it may be a read error. The chain recombines TRBV19 with TRBJ1-2; D is ambiguous. V lost 3 bases, J lost 9 bases, and 20 bases lay in between. Germline CDR1 LNHDA, CDR2 SQIVND (reference sequence). The CDR3 has 15 amino acids. CDR3 protein: CASSISAWGLYSYTF. The CDR3 DNA reads TGTGCCAGTAGTATTTCGGCTTGGGGTCTTTATAGCTACACCTTC. Filled out from reference TRBV19 and TRBJ1-2, the complete variable domain reads DGGITQSPKYLFRKEGQNVTLSCEQNLNHDAMYWYRQDPGQGLRLIYYSQIVNDFQKGDIAEGYSVSREKKESFPLTVTSAQKNPTAFYLCASSISAWGLYSYTFGSGTRLTVV.

This clonotype occurred many times. This chain joins TRBV2 and TRBJ1-4; TRBD1 matches 10 bases. Trimming cost V 6 bases and J 3 bases; bases outside gene matches: 7. Per germline, CDR1 SNHLY and CDR2 FYNNEI. This CDR3 comprises 16 residues. The CDR3 here is CASRRGQGRANEKLFF. CDR3 sequence (DNA): TGTGCCAGCAGGAGGGGACAGGGGAGAGCTAATGAAAAACTGTTTTTT.

In this sample, this clonotype turned up a few times. The chain uses TRBV20-1 and TRBJ2-4; maybe TRBD2 (6 bases). V dropped 7 bases and J dropped 6 bases, with 10 bases sitting between them. Germline values: CDR1 DFQATT, CDR2 SNEGSKA (reference sequence). This CDR3 spans 11 amino acids. CDR3 region: CSGTNLNIQYF. As DNA, the CDR3 is TGCAGTGGGACTAACCTAAACATTCAGTACTTC.